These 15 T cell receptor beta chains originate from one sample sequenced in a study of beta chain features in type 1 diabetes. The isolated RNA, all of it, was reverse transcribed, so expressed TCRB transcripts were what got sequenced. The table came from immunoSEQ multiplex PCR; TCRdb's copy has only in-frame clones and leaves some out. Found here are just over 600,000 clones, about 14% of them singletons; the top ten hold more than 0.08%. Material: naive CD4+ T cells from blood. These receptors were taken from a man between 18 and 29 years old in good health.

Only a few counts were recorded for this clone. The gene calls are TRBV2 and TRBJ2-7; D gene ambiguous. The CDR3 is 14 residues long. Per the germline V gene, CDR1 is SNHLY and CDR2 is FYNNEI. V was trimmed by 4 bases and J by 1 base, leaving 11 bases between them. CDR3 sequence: CASSGEWLSYEQYF. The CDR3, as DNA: TGTGCCAGCAGTGGGGAATGGCTGTCCTACGAGCAGTACTTC.

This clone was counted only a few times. The DNA of the CDR3 is TGTGCCAGCAGCTTGAACCCTAGCACAGATACGCAGTATTTT. Translated, it gives CASSLNPSTDTQYF. V usage is TRBV7-2 and J usage is TRBJ2-3; no reliable D call. Germline CDR1 reads SGHTA; CDR2 reads FQGNSA. V was trimmed by 3 bases and J by 0 bases, leaving 7 bases between them. The CDR3 extends over 14 amino acids.

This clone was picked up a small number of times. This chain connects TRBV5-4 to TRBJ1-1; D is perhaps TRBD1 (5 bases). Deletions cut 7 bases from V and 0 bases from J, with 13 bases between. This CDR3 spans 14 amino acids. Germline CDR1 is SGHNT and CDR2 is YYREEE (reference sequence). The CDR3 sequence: CASGHGGMNTEAFF. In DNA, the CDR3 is TGTGCCAGCGGACATGGGGGGATGAACACTGAAGCTTTCTTT.

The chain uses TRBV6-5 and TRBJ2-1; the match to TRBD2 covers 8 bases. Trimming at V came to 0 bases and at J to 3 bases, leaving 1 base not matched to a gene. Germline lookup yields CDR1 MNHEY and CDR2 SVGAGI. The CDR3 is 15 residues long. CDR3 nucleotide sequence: TGTGCCAGCAGTTACTCCGGGACTAGCTACAATGAGCAGTTCTTC. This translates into CASSYSGTSYNEQFF.

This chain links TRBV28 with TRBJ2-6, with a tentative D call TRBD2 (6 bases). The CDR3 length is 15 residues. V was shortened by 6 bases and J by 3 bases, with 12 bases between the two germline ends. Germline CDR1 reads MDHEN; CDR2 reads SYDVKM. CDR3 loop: CASSRPGVGANVLTF. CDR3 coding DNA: TGTGCCAGCAGCCGACCGGGGGTTGGGGCCAACGTCCTGACTTTC.

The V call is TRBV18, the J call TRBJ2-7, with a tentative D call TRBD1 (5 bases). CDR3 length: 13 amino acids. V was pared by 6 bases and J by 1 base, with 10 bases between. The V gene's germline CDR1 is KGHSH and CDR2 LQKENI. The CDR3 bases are TGTGCCAGCTCCACGACAGATTCCTACGAGCAGTACTTC. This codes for CASSTTDSYEQYF.

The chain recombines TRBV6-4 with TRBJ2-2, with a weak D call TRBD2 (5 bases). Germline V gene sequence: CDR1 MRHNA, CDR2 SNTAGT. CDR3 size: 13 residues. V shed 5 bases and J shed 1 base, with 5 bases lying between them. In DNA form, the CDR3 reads TGTGCCAGCAGTCGGGAGAACACCGGGGAGCTGTTTTTT. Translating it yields CASSRENTGELFF.

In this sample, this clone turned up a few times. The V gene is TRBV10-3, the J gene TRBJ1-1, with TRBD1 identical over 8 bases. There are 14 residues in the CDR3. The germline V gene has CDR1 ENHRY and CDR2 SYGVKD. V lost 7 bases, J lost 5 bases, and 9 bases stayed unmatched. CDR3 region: CAIKPSTGGTEAFF. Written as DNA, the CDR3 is TGTGCCATCAAACCGTCCACAGGGGGGACTGAAGCTTTCTTT.

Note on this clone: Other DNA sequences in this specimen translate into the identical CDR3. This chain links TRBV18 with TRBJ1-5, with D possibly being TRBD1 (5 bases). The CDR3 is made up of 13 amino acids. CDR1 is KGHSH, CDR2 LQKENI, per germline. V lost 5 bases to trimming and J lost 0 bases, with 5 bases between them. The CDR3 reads CASSGASNQPQHF. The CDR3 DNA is TGTGCCAGCTCAGGGGCTAGCAATCAGCCCCAGCATTTT.

The CDR3 sequence: CASSRSQGVLGELFF. DNA of the CDR3: TGTGCCAGCAGCAGATCTCAGGGGGTCTTAGGGGAGCTGTTTTTT. The J gene is TRBJ2-2, the V gene TRBV7-2, with TRBD1 matching 7 bases. With 5 bases clipped from V and 8 bases from J, the junction kept 11 bases outside the gene matches. The CDR3 spans 15 residues. The germline CDR1 and CDR2 sequences are SGHTA and FQGNSA.

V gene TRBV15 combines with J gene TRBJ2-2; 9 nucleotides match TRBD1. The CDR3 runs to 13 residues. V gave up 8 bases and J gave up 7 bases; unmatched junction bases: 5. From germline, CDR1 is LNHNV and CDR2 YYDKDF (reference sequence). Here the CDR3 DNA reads TGTGCCACCGGGACAGGGAAGGACGGGGAGCTGTTTTTT. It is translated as CATGTGKDGELFF.

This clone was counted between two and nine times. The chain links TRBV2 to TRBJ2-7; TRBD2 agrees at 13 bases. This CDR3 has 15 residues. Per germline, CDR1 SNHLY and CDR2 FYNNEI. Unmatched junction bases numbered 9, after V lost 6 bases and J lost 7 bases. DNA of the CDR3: TGTGCCAGCAGCCCGACTAGCGGGAGGCCGGGTGAGCAGTACTTC. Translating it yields CASSPTSGRPGEQYF. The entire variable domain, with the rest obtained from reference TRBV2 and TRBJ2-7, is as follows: EPEVTQTPSHQVTQMGQEVILRCVPISNHLYFYWYRQILGQKVEFLVSFYNNEISEKSEIFDDQFSVERPDGSNFTLKIRSTKLEDSAMYFCASSPTSGRPGEQYFGPGTRLTVT.

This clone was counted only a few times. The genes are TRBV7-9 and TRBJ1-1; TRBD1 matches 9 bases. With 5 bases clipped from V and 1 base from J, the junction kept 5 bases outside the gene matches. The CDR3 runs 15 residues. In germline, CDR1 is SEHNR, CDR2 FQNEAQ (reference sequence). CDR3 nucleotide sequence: TGTGCCAGCAGCCCCTGGGACAGGGCGAACACTGAAGCTTTCTTT. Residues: CASSPWDRANTEAFF.

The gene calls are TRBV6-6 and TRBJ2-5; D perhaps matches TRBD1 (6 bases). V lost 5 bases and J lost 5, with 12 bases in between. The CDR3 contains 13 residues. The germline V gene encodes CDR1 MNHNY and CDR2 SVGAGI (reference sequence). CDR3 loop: CASSPDSWETQYF. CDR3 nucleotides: TGTGCCAGCAGTCCGGACAGCTGGGAGACCCAGTACTTC.

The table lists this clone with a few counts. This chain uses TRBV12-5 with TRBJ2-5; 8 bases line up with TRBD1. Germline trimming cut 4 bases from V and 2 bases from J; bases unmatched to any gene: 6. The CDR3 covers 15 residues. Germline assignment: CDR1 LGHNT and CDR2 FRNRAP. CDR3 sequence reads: CASGSTGTGQETQYF. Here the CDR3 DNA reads TGTGCTAGTGGTTCTACCGGGACAGGACAAGAGACCCAGTACTTC.